One sample yielded the 2 T cell receptor beta chains listed below, sequenced in a study of cytomegalovirus exposure and HLA in healthy donors. The repertoire was sequenced with immunoSEQ multiplex PCR; TCRdb's copy has only in-frame clones and lacks some. Among approximately 44,000 clones listed, 88% were seen once. Material for sequencing was PBMCs. Receptors were obtained from a woman in her thirties in good health and CMV-seronegative.

This chain links TRBV7-9 with TRBJ1-1, with D unclear. The length of the CDR3 is 13 residues. Germline-derived CDR1 and CDR2 are SEHNR and FQNEAQ (reference sequence). Trimming cost V 3 bases and J 0 bases, with 5 bases left between them. DNA of the CDR3: TGTGCCAGCAGCTTTCAGGTGAACACTGAAGCTTTCTTT. Residues: CASSFQVNTEAFF.

This rearrangement joins TRBV27 to TRBJ1-2, with D unclear. The CDR3 has 14 residues. V dropped 6 bases and J dropped 4 bases, with 15 bases sitting between them. Germline CDR1 is MNHEY and CDR2 is SMNVEV (reference sequence). The CDR3 region is CASSRTPMPYGYTF. The CDR3 nucleotides are TGTGCCAGCAGCCGCACTCCAATGCCCTATGGCTACACCTTC.